This T cell receptor beta chain was obtained from a study of control samples from healthy donors and cancer patients. Repertoires were generated with immunoSEQ multiplex PCR, while TCRdb's copy carries only in-frame clones and drops some. The table shows tens of thousands of clones, with about 90% occurring only once. Trimming cost V 3 bases and J 2 bases, with 13 bases left between them. Germline assignment: CDR1 SEHNR and CDR2 FQNEAQ (reference sequence). The CDR3 has 16 residues. Material: blood. This chain links TRBV7-9 with TRBJ1-4; the D is unclear. This TCR came from a woman between 50 and 59 years old in good health. The CDR3 sequence: CASSFGRLNTNEKLFF. The DNA of the CDR3 is TGTGCCAGCAGCTTCGGCAGGCTGAATACTAATGAAAAACTGTTTTTT.